The 30 T cell receptor beta chains below all came from one sample that was sequenced in a study of a mutant IDH1 vaccine in newly diagnosed glioma (dated by TCRdb to the early 2020s). The intended sense of this specimen's time point label: week 35, safety follow-up. Each vaccine dose was 300 ug of a 20-mer mutant IDH1 peptide in Montanide, given subcutaneously with topical imiquimod. Libraries came from the immunoSEQ multiplex PCR assay. Entries here come from immuneACCESS through TCRdb and include only in-frame sequences with V and J called. Some clones fail to appear in such tables; in the studies checked, an unresolved V gene covers under half of the shortfall, and the cause of the remainder is unknown. Across this sample there are just under 70,000 clones, with more than 70% seen only once. The ten largest clones capture roughly 12% of the sample. No cognate antigen is known for these TCRs. The input for sequencing was PBMCs, taken from a glioma patient whose treatment included an IDH1 peptide vaccine. The source of these receptors is a man aged 18 to 35 with glioma.

This sequence joins TRBV7-2 and TRBJ2-7; D not resolved. Trimming took off 1 base at V and 2 bases at J, with 6 bases between the two ends. Germline V gene lookup returns CDR1 SGHTA and CDR2 FQGNSA. The CDR3 contains 13 residues. In DNA, the CDR3 is TGTGCCAGCAGCTTAGTGGTTGCCTACGAGCAGTACTTC. Its translation: CASSLVVAYEQYF.

The V call is TRBV6-5, the J call TRBJ1-1, with D perhaps matching TRBD1 (6 bases). CDR3 size: 16 residues. Per germline, CDR1 MNHEY and CDR2 SVGAGI. Trimming took 0 bases from V and 4 from J, leaving 15 bases between them. The CDR3 coding sequence is TGTGCCAGCAGTTACTCGAAGGGGGGGGCGCGCACTGAAGCTTTCTTT. Amino acids: CASSYSKGGARTEAFF.

The gene calls are TRBV4-3 and TRBJ2-7; D might be TRBD1 or TRBD2, each matching 5 bases. The germline V gene has CDR1 LGHNA and CDR2 YSLEER. There are 16 residues in the CDR3. V was clipped by 0 bases and J by 3 bases, with 15 bases between them. DNA of the CDR3: TGCGCCAGCAGCCAAGATCCTGGGGCCGGAGGCTACGAGCAGTACTTC. It codes for CASSQDPGAGGYEQYF.

V and J are TRBV25-1 and TRBJ2-2; D is unresolved. From germline, CDR1 is MGHDK and CDR2 SYGVNS. The V and J ends lost 1 base and 6 bases respectively, with 0 bases between them. CDR3 length: 11 amino acids. CDR3 DNA sequence: TGTGCCAGCAGTGAATCCGGGGAGCTGTTTTTT. Protein sequence: CASSESGELFF.

The rearrangement uses TRBV2 and TRBJ1-2; D remains ambiguous. The CDR3 sequence is 14 residues long. V lost 7 bases to trimming and J lost 4 bases, with 16 bases between them. Looked up from germline, CDR1 is SNHLY and CDR2 is FYNNEI. CDR3 protein: CASISREWSYGYTF. The CDR3 nucleotides read TGTGCCAGCATAAGTAGGGAATGGAGCTATGGCTACACCTTC.

V usage is TRBV11-2 and J usage is TRBJ2-7, with 10 bases fitting TRBD2. J was trimmed by 0 bases and V by 6 bases; bases with no gene match: 14. The CDR3 has 18 amino acids. CDR1 and CDR2 (germline): SGHAT, FQNNGV. CDR3 region: CASSPNLGLAVYSYEQYF. The CDR3 nucleotides read TGTGCCAGCAGTCCGAACCTCGGACTAGCGGTTTACTCCTACGAGCAGTACTTC.

The chain has TRBV5-6 and TRBJ1-1; D is undetermined. Trimming stripped 0 bases from V and 3 bases from J, with 3 bases between. In germline, CDR1 is SGHDT, CDR2 YYEEEE. The CDR3 extends over 12 amino acids. The CDR3 here is CASSLVYTEAFF. The CDR3 coding sequence is TGTGCCAGCAGCTTGGTCTACACTGAAGCTTTCTTT.

The chain uses TRBV19 and TRBJ2-7; no reliable D call. This CDR3 has 12 residues. Germline V gene data show CDR1 as LNHDA and CDR2 as SQIVND (reference sequence). V gave up 5 bases and J gave up 6 bases, with 11 bases separating them. CDR3 nucleotide sequence: TGTGCCAGTAGTCAGATTGGACGCGAGCAGTACTTC. This encodes CASSQIGREQYF.

The chain has TRBV15 and TRBJ2-3, with 7 bases that match TRBD2. Germline V lookup: CDR1 LNHNV, CDR2 YYDKDF (reference sequence). The CDR3 is 14 amino acids. V dropped 5 bases and J dropped 3; count of bases not matched to a gene: 5. The CDR3 protein is CATSRGTKTDTQYF. Written as DNA, the CDR3 is TGTGCCACCAGCCGCGGGACTAAAACAGATACGCAGTATTTT. Full variable domain (rest looked up from reference TRBV15 and TRBJ2-3): DAMVIQNPRYQVTQFGKPVTLSCSQTLNHNVMYWYQQKSSQAPKLLFHYYDKDFNNEADTPDNFQSRRPNTSFCFLDIRSPGLGDTAMYLCATSRGTKTDTQYFGPGTRLTVL.

This clone has only a few counts. This chain joins TRBV29-1 and TRBJ1-1, with 7 bases matching TRBD1. Trimming cost V 1 base and J 6 bases; bases outside gene matches: 8. Germline assignment: CDR1 SQVTM and CDR2 ANQGSEA. The CDR3 totals 14 residues. The CDR3 DNA reads as TGCAGCGTTGAAGGCGAGACAGGGAGGCCTGAAGCTTTCTTT. This gives the protein CSVEGETGRPEAFF.

The CDR3 here is CASSRTLASTDTQYF. Written as DNA, the CDR3 is TGTGCCAGCAGCCGGACACTCGCTAGCACAGATACGCAGTATTTT. The rearrangement joins TRBV5-4 to TRBJ2-3; D is possibly TRBD1 (5 bases). From germline, CDR1 is SGHNT and CDR2 YYREEE (reference sequence). V dropped 4 bases and J dropped 0 bases, with 12 bases sitting between them. CDR3 length: 15 residues.

V gene TRBV7-9 combines with J gene TRBJ1-6, with D uncertain. The germline V gene has CDR1 SEHNR and CDR2 FQNEAQ (reference sequence). This CDR3 is built from 15 residues. The ends were cut back, 1 base at V and 5 bases at J, with 9 bases in the middle. The CDR3 here is CASSLGQSNNSPLHF. In DNA, the CDR3 is TGTGCCAGCAGCTTAGGGCAGAGTAATAATTCACCCCTCCACTTT.

The chain employs TRBV7-9 and TRBJ2-7; the D gene is possibly TRBD2 (5 bases). V shed 1 base and J shed 7 bases, with 14 bases lying between them. The CDR3 runs to 14 residues. The germline CDR1 and CDR2 sequences are SEHNR and FQNEAQ (reference sequence). CDR3 protein: CASSLDFGSGEQYF. CDR3 sequence (DNA): TGTGCCAGCAGCTTAGATTTTGGGTCGGGGGAGCAGTACTTC.

The chain uses TRBV28 and TRBJ2-7; D remains ambiguous. Germline CDR1 reads MDHEN; CDR2 reads SYDVKM. V was pared by 4 bases and J by 3 bases, with 16 bases between. This CDR3 is 15 amino acids long. CDR3 in DNA: TGTGCCAGCAGTTCCCCGAGAGAGACTTACTACGAGCAGTACTTC. It specifies CASSSPRETYYEQYF.

The chain has TRBV18 and TRBJ2-7, with D tentatively TRBD1 or TRBD2 (6 bases each). Trimming removed 6 bases at V and 6 bases at J, with 21 bases between. Germline lookup yields CDR1 KGHSH and CDR2 LQKENI. This CDR3 has 15 amino acids. CDR3 loop: CASSSGLSLGGEQYF. Here the CDR3 DNA reads TGTGCCAGCTCGTCGGGACTCTCTTTAGGGGGCGAGCAGTACTTC.

The V gene is TRBV12-5, the J gene TRBJ2-7, with D tentatively TRBD1 (7 bases). Germline V gene lookup returns CDR1 LGHNT and CDR2 FRNRAP. There are 17 residues in the CDR3. The V end lost 4 bases, the J end lost 7 bases, and 26 bases lay between the germline ends. Here the CDR3 reads CASGSGDSIPGLREQYF. DNA for the CDR3: TGTGCTAGTGGTTCGGGGGACAGCATACCGGGCCTACGAGAGCAGTACTTC.

This chain connects TRBV19 to TRBJ1-2; no reliable D call. The CDR3 loop spans 13 amino acids. Trimming took 4 bases from V and 4 from J, leaving 10 bases between them. Germline-derived CDR1 and CDR2 are LNHDA and SQIVND (reference sequence). The CDR3 reads CASSREGTYGYTF. The CDR3 DNA reads TGTGCCAGTAGTAGGGAGGGAACCTATGGCTACACCTTC.

The chain employs TRBV27 and TRBJ1-5, with a tentative D call TRBD1 (5 bases). Germline CDR1 is MNHEY and CDR2 is SMNVEV (reference sequence). CDR3 length equals 16 residues. Deletions cut 5 bases from V and 4 bases from J, with 18 bases between. The CDR3 region has the DNA TGTGCCAGCAGTCCGCCTCGGACGGACAAAAATCAGCCCCAGCATTTT. It codes for CASSPPRTDKNQPQHF.

V gene TRBV9 combines with J gene TRBJ2-5; 8 nucleotides agree with TRBD1. Germline CDR1 and CDR2: SGDLS and YYNGEE. The CDR3 has 16 amino acids. J lost 5 bases, V lost 4 bases, and 13 bases had no gene match. CDR3 bases: TGTGCCAGCAGCCCGCAATCGTGGGGACAGGCGGAGACCCAGTACTTC. This gives the protein CASSPQSWGQAETQYF.

The rearrangement joins TRBV5-1 to TRBJ2-7; 10 bases line up with TRBD1. CDR1 SGHRS and CDR2 YFSETQ come from the germline V gene. V dropped 6 bases and J dropped 2; count of bases not matched to a gene: 8. The CDR3 contains 15 residues. The CDR3 sequence is CASTRGGQGTYEQYF. DNA of the CDR3: TGCGCCAGCACCCGAGGGGGACAGGGGACCTACGAGCAGTACTTC.

The table lists this clone with a few counts. The V call is TRBV10-2, the J call TRBJ2-7, with D tentatively TRBD2 (6 bases). This CDR3 comprises 14 residues. Germline V gene data show CDR1 as WSHSY and CDR2 as SAAADI. Trimming shortened V by 4 bases and J by 4 bases, and 14 bases separated the two germline ends. The CDR3 protein is CASSGPAGGYEQYF. Here the CDR3 DNA reads TGCGCCAGCAGTGGGCCAGCTGGGGGGTACGAGCAGTACTTC.

The chain uses TRBV7-2 and TRBJ2-3; 11 bases line up with TRBD1. Germline values: CDR1 SGHTA, CDR2 FQGNSA. With V trimmed by 5 bases and J by 6 bases, 4 bases remained unmatched. This CDR3 has 14 amino acids. CDR3 residues: CASSPDRGLDTQYF. In DNA, the CDR3 is TGTGCCAGCAGCCCGGACAGGGGGCTGGATACGCAGTATTTT.

V usage is TRBV2 and J usage is TRBJ1-2; possible D gene TRBD1, 5 bases. V dropped 4 bases and J dropped 3 bases, with 15 bases sitting between them. Germline CDR1 and CDR2: SNHLY and FYNNEI. The CDR3 has 15 residues. The CDR3 region is CASSALPGAYYGYTF. CDR3 bases: TGTGCCAGCAGTGCATTGCCCGGGGCGTACTATGGCTACACCTTC.

This clone appeared a single time. The CDR3 is CAISESGSGIYNEQFF. The CDR3 coding sequence is TGTGCCATCAGTGAATCGGGTAGCGGGATTTACAATGAGCAGTTCTTC. This sequence joins TRBV10-3 and TRBJ2-1; 8 nucleotides line up with TRBD2. The CDR3 is 16 amino acids. V was clipped by 3 bases and J by 4 bases; unmatched bases: 8. The germline gives CDR1 ENHRY, CDR2 SYGVKD.

V is TRBV7-2 and J is TRBJ1-6, with D maybe TRBD1 (5 bases). This CDR3 has 15 residues. V was clipped by 1 base and J by 10 bases, with 14 bases between them. Per germline, CDR1 SGHTA and CDR2 FQGNSA. In DNA, the CDR3 is TGTGCCAGCAGCTTAGGAGGTCAGGGAACCTCACCCCTCCACTTT. It encodes CASSLGGQGTSPLHF.

The V call is TRBV4-1, the J call TRBJ1-2; TRBD1 matches 12 bases. From germline, CDR1 is MGHRA and CDR2 YSYEKL. The V gene end was trimmed by 5 bases and the J gene end by 10 bases; junction bases not matched to a gene: 11. The CDR3 runs 15 residues. The CDR3 loop reads CASSLSGTGGDNYTF. As DNA, the CDR3 is TGCGCCAGCAGCTTATCCGGGACAGGGGGCGATAACTACACCTTC.

The chain joins TRBV5-1 to TRBJ2-3, with 9 bases matching TRBD2. Trimming removed 1 base from V and 4 bases from J; junction bases left unmatched: 4. CDR3 length equals 15 residues. Looked up from germline, CDR1 is SGHRS and CDR2 is YFSETQ. In DNA, the CDR3 is TGCGCCAGCAGCTTGTCCTTAGCGGGGGCAGATACGCAGTATTTT. Protein product: CASSLSLAGADTQYF.

The chain combines TRBV6-5 with TRBJ2-5; D ambiguous. Germline values: CDR1 MNHEY, CDR2 SVGAGI. The length of the CDR3 is 13 residues. V gave up 6 bases and J gave up 0 bases, with 8 bases separating them. The DNA of the CDR3 is TGTGCCAGCAGGGGTAGCAACCAAGAGACCCAGTACTTC. It yields the protein CASRGSNQETQYF.

This clone has only one observation. V and J are TRBV7-3 and TRBJ2-7; 8 bases fit TRBD1. Germline V gene data show CDR1 as SGHTA and CDR2 as FQGTGA. With V trimmed by 4 bases and J by 5 bases, 4 bases remained unmatched. The CDR3 is 13 residues long. The chain's CDR3 is CASSSQGADEQYF. The CDR3 DNA reads TGTGCCAGCAGCTCGCAGGGGGCAGACGAGCAGTACTTC.

V and J are TRBV9 and TRBJ2-7; the D gene is possibly TRBD2 (6 bases). Trimming took off 0 bases at V and 3 bases at J, with 13 bases between the two ends. The CDR3 spans 15 residues. The germline V gene encodes CDR1 SGDLS and CDR2 YYNGEE. CDR3 protein: CASSVAVGSLYEQYF. The CDR3 DNA reads as TGTGCCAGCAGCGTAGCGGTCGGGAGCCTCTACGAGCAGTACTTC.